The clone carrying this TCR beta chain was found many times. Its antigen remains unidentified. Library preparation (for TCRbeta) was performed with unique molecular identifiers. MiXCR, run by TCRdb on the PCR reads, gives a single entry per CDR3 protein. The table has under 50,000 distinct CDR3 sequences, nearly 9.5% seen once. The CDR3 is 16 amino acids. Germline CDR1 is SGHDT and CDR2 is YYEEEE. Germline trimming cut 2 bases from V and 1 base from J; bases unmatched to any gene: 5. The data derive from a study of T-cell reconstitution after alpha-beta-depleted transplantation in children. Study-level results: Two months or so post-transplant, alpha-beta T cells reportedly derived from several hundred expanded graft clones. High day-60 TCRbeta diversity in some patients came from surviving recipient T cells and thymic progenitors. The authors attributed T-cell counts and diversity one year after transplant mostly to newly produced T cells.

This sequence was found in a male patient between 2 and 15 years old who had a stem cell transplant for chronic granulomatous disease, so the T cells may come from the graft donor. Sequences were derived from PBMCs, mostly from graft donor cells, sampled 60 days after TCRalphabeta/CD19-depleted stem cell transplant. The J gene is TRBJ2-3, the V gene TRBV5-6; 9 bases are a match to TRBD2. The CDR3 DNA is TGTGCCAGCAGCTTTGCAAGGACTAGCGGCACAGATACGCAGTATTTT. It specifies CASSFARTSGTDTQYF.